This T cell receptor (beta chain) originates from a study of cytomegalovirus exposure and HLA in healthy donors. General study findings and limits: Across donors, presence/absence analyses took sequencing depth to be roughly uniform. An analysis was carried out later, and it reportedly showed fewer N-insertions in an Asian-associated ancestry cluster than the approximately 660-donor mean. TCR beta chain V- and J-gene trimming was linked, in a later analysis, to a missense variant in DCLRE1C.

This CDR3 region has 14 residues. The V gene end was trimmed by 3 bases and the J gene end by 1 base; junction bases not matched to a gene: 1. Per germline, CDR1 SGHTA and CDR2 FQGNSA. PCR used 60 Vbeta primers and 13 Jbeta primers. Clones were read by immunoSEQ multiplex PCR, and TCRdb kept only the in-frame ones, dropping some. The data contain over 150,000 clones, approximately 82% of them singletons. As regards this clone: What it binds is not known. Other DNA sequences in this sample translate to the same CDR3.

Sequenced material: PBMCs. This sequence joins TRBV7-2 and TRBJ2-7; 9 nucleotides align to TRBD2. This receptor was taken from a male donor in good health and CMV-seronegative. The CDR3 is CASSFSGSSYEQYF. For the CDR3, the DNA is TGTGCCAGCAGCTTTAGCGGGAGTTCCTACGAGCAGTACTTC.